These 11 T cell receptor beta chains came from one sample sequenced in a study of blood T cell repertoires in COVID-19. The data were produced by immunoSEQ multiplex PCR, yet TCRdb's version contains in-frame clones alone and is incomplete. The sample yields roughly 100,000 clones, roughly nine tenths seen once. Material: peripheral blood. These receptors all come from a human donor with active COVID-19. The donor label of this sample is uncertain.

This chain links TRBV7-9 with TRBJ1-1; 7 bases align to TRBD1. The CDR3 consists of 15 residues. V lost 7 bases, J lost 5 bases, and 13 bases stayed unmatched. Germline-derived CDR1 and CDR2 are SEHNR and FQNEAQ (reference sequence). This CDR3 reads CASKASLDRATEAFF. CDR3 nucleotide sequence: TGTGCCAGCAAAGCCTCCCTCGACAGGGCGACTGAAGCTTTCTTT.

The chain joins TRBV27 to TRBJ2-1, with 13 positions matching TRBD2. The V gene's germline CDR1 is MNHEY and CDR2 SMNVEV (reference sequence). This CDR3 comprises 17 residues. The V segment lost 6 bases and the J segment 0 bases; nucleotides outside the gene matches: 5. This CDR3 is CASSQGLAGSSYNEQFF. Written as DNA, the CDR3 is TGTGCCAGCAGCCAGGGACTAGCGGGGAGCTCCTACAATGAGCAGTTCTTC.

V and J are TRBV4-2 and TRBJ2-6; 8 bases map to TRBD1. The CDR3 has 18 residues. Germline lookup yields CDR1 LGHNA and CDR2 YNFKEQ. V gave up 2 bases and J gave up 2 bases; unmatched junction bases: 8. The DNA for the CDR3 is TGTGCCAGCAGCCAAACCACAGGGGGTGGGACTGGGGCCAACGTCCTGACTTTC. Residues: CASSQTTGGGTGANVLTF.

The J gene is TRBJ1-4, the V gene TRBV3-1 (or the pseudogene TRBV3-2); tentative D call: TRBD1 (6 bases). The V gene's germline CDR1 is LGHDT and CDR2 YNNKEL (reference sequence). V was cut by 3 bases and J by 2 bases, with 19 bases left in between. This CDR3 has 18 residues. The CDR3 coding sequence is TGTGCCAGCAGCCACACTAGGGGGGGCTTACGGACTAATGAAAAACTGTTTTTT. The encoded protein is CASSHTRGGLRTNEKLFF.

The CDR3 region is CASSLPPMRRNNEQFF. The DNA of the CDR3 is TGTGCCAGCAGCCTTCCCCCCATGAGGAGGAACAATGAGCAGTTCTTC. The V gene is TRBV7-2, the J gene TRBJ2-1, with D possibly being TRBD2 (5 bases). Trimming stripped 5 bases from V and 5 bases from J, with 19 bases between. Germline V gene sequence: CDR1 SGHTA, CDR2 FQGNSA. This CDR3 spans 16 amino acids.

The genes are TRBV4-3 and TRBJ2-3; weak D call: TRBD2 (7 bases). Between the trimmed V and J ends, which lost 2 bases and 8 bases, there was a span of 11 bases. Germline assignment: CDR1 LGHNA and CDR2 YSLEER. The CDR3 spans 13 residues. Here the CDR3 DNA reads TGCGCCAGCAGCCAAAGGGAGGGGGGTACGCAGTATTTT. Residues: CASSQREGGTQYF.

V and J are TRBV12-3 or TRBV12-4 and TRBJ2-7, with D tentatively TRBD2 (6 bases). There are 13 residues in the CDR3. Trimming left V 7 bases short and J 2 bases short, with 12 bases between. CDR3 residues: CASTGGDAYEQYF. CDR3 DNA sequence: TGTGCCAGCACCGGGGGAGACGCCTACGAGCAGTACTTC.

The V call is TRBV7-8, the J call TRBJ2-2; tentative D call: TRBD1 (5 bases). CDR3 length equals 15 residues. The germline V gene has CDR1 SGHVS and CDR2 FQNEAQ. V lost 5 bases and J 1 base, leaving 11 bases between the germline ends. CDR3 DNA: TGTGCCAGCAGCCGGAGCAGGGAGAACACCGGGGAGCTGTTTTTT. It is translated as CASSRSRENTGELFF.

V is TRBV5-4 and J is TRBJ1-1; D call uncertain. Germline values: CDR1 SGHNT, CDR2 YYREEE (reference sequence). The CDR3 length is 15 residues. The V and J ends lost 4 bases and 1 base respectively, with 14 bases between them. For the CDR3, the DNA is TGTGCCAGCAGCCCTTGGACTACGGGGAACACTGAAGCTTTCTTT. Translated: CASSPWTTGNTEAFF.

As DNA, the CDR3 is TGTGCCACTCGGACAGTCCTCGTCACAGATACGCAGTATTTT. As protein: CATRTVLVTDTQYF. The chain combines TRBV28 with TRBJ2-3; D perhaps matches TRBD1 (6 bases). Trimming took 10 bases from V and 2 from J, leaving 16 bases between them. The V gene's germline CDR1 is MDHEN and CDR2 SYDVKM. The CDR3 spans 14 residues.

The CDR3 loop reads CASSERTGTDTQYF. As DNA, the CDR3 is TGTGCCAGCAGTGAGCGGACAGGGACAGATACGCAGTATTTT. J is TRBJ2-3 and V is TRBV28, with 8 bases identical to TRBD1. The CDR3 totals 14 residues. The V gene end was trimmed by 5 bases and the J gene end by 3 bases; junction bases not matched to a gene: 4. Germline CDR1 MDHEN, CDR2 SYDVKM. The whole variable domain, filled in from reference TRBV28 and TRBJ2-3, reads DVKVTQSSRYLVKRTGEKVFLECVQDMDHENMFWYRQDPGLGLRLIYFSYDVKMKEKGDIPEGYSVSREKKERFSLILESASTNQTSMYLCASSERTGTDTQYFGPGTRLTVL.